This T cell receptor beta chain was retrieved from a study of T cell changes during pregnancy in multiple sclerosis. The length of the CDR3 is 16 residues. V lost 0 bases, J lost 1 base, and 10 bases lay in between. The V gene's germline CDR1 is MNHNY and CDR2 SVGAGI (reference sequence). The method was immunoSEQ multiplex PCR; TCRdb's version includes in-frame clones alone and lacks a portion of them. The sample has about 60,000 clones, around 93% seen once. The sequence came from a female donor with multiple sclerosis, enrolled in a pregnancy study. Sequenced material: CD4+ T cells from peripheral blood mononuclear cells, taken in the first trimester of pregnancy. J is TRBJ1-5 and V is TRBV6-6, with D possibly being TRBD1 (5 bases). The chain's CDR3 is CASSYSMGGSNQPQHF. The CDR3 DNA reads TGTGCCAGCAGTTACTCAATGGGGGGGAGCAATCAGCCCCAGCATTTT.